The entry below gives a single TCR beta chain sequence along with its context. The sample belongs to a study of blood T cell repertoires in COVID-19. Study as a whole: The United States, Italy and Spain provided the acute and convalescent COVID-19 samples. Sources were T cells, B-cell-depleted T cells, or PBMCs; the material itself was cDNA or gDNA.

This CDR3 comprises 15 residues. Trimming removed 0 bases from V and 8 bases from J, with 16 bases in between. Germline CDR1 and CDR2: LGHNA and YSLEER. The protocol was immunoSEQ multiplex PCR, while the TCRdb copy is restricted to in-frame clones and leaves out a portion. This sample has some 240,000 clones; approximately 85% occur once, and the top ten carry about 2.4%. The sequencing input was peripheral blood. The sequence came from a woman between 70 and 85 years old with COVID-19, enrolled during active disease. The rearrangement links TRBV4-3 to TRBJ1-2; D perhaps matches TRBD1 (5 bases). CDR3 nucleotide sequence: TGCGCCAGCAGCCAAGAGGGGGGAGGGAGAAGAGGCTACACCTTC. Translated, it gives CASSQEGGGRRGYTF.